This is a list of T cell receptor beta chains from one sample in a study of control samples from healthy donors and cancer patients. Sequencing used immunoSEQ multiplex PCR; TCRdb keeps in-frame clones, though not all of them. Of some 80,000 clones listed, 85% to 90% are singletons. Sequencing used blood. Source of these receptors: a man aged 45 to 65 in good health. Both conserved end residues are part of each CDR3. The order of the fields is D gene, clone size, V gene, J gene, CDR3 protein, CDR3 DNA. D genes are given only for firm matches. Where a row states a size, it is once, few, many or the class of an expanded clone; other rows omit it.

D: TRBD2; size: NA; V: TRBV20-1; J: TRBJ2-7; CDR3: CSASRLAGGFSYEQYF; DNA: TGCAGTGCTAGTCGACTAGCGGGGGGGTTCTCCTACGAGCAGTACTTC
D: TRBD1; size: NA; V: TRBV7-9; J: TRBJ1-4; CDR3: CASSLPGTGGVANEKLFF; DNA: TGTGCCAGCAGCTTACCCGGGACAGGGGGCGTTGCTAATGAAAAACTGTTTTTT
D: TRBD1; size: NA; V: TRBV18; J: TRBJ1-5; CDR3: CASHGTGANQPQHF; DNA: TGTGCCAGTCACGGGACAGGGGCCAATCAGCCCCAGCATTTT
D: NA; size: NA; V: TRBV6-2/TRBV6-3; J: TRBJ2-2; CDR3: CASSSLRQGLYTGELFF; DNA: TGTGCCAGCAGTTCCCTTCGGCAGGGCTTATACACCGGGGAGCTGTTTTTT
D: NA; size: NA; V: TRBV19; J: TRBJ1-4; CDR3: CASSIRTALGVLFF; DNA: TGTGCCAGTAGTATTCGGACAGCGCTGGGGGTACTGTTTTTT
D: NA; size: NA; V: TRBV19; J: TRBJ2-3; CDR3: CASSPGTDTQYF; DNA: TGTGCCAGTAGTCCGGGCACAGATACGCAGTATTTT
D: NA; size: NA; V: TRBV10-2; J: TRBJ2-2; CDR3: CASSEEAGELFF; DNA: TGCGCCAGCAGTGAGGAGGCCGGGGAGCTGTTTTTT
D: TRBD2; size: NA; V: TRBV7-9; J: TRBJ2-7; CDR3: CASSHSGTRAYEQYF; DNA: TGTGCCAGCAGCCATTCCGGGACTAGGGCCTACGAGCAGTACTTC
D: NA; size: NA; V: TRBV2; J: TRBJ1-3; CDR3: CASTEPETGNTIYF; DNA: TGTGCCAGCACCGAGCCGGAAACTGGAAACACCATATATTTT
D: NA; size: NA; V: TRBV5-6; J: TRBJ2-3; CDR3: CASSYTGTGESDTQYF; DNA: TGTGCCAGCAGCTACACCGGGACCGGTGAATCAGATACGCAGTATTTT
D: NA; size: NA; V: TRBV7-3; J: TRBJ1-1; CDR3: CASSLQGNTEAFF; DNA: TGTGCCAGCAGTTTACAGGGGAACACTGAAGCTTTCTTT
D: NA; size: NA; V: TRBV18; J: TRBJ2-7; CDR3: CASSHPGLLPEQYF; DNA: TGTGCCAGCTCACACCCGGGACTCCTCCCCGAGCAGTACTTC
D: NA; size: NA; V: TRBV6-6; J: TRBJ1-2; CDR3: CASSYSRNTGYTF; DNA: TGTGCCAGCAGTTACTCGAGAAACACCGGCTACACCTTC
D: NA; size: NA; V: TRBV3-1/TRBV3-2; J: TRBJ2-6; CDR3: CASSQRGPGANVLTF; DNA: TGTGCCAGCAGCCAACGGGGGCCGGGGGCCAACGTCCTGACTTTC
D: NA; size: NA; V: TRBV3-1/TRBV3-2; J: TRBJ2-1; CDR3: CASSQRGKGTEQFF; DNA: TGTGCCAGCAGCCAAAGAGGAAAGGGCACTGAGCAGTTCTTC
D: NA; size: NA; V: TRBV6-1; J: TRBJ2-7; CDR3: CASSEGPGWDEQYF; DNA: TGTGCCAGCAGTGAAGGCCCCGGTTGGGACGAGCAGTACTTC
D: NA; size: NA; V: TRBV7-9; J: TRBJ2-1; CDR3: CASSRFGNGAHDNEQFF; DNA: NA
D: NA; size: NA; V: TRBV30; J: TRBJ1-4; CDR3: CAWSGGEPNEKLFF; DNA: TGTGCCTGGAGCGGGGGGGAACCTAATGAAAAACTGTTTTTT
D: NA; size: NA; V: TRBV11-2; J: TRBJ2-2; CDR3: CASSLDRRGGELFF; DNA: TGTGCCAGCAGCTTAGATCGTCGGGGCGGGGAGCTGTTTTTT
D: NA; size: NA; V: TRBV29-1; J: TRBJ1-2; CDR3: CSVARGSYGYTF; DNA: TGCAGCGTTGCACGGGGTAGCTATGGCTACACCTTC
D: TRBD1; size: NA; V: TRBV27; J: TRBJ1-1; CDR3: CASRLGRGPSTEAFF; DNA: TGTGCCAGCAGGCTTGGAAGGGGGCCGAGCACTGAAGCTTTCTTT
D: NA; size: NA; V: TRBV3-1/TRBV3-2; J: TRBJ1-6; CDR3: CASSPRTGRRSPLHF; DNA: TGTGCCAGCAGCCCTAGGACGGGCCGGAGGTCACCCCTCCACTTT
D: TRBD1; size: NA; V: TRBV11-2; J: TRBJ1-1; CDR3: CASSSTDRGMTEAFF; DNA: TGTGCCAGCAGCTCGACCGACAGGGGGATGACTGAAGCTTTCTTT
D: NA; size: NA; V: TRBV11-3; J: TRBJ1-3; CDR3: CASSSNSGNTIYF; DNA: TGTGCCAGCAGTTCAAACTCTGGAAACACCATATATTTT
D: NA; size: NA; V: TRBV6-5; J: TRBJ1-5; CDR3: CASSYSRGNQPQHF; DNA: TGTGCCAGCAGTTACAGCAGAGGCAATCAGCCCCAGCATTTT
D: NA; size: NA; V: TRBV27; J: TRBJ2-1; CDR3: CASSYGLNEQFF; DNA: TGTGCCAGCAGTTATGGGCTTAATGAGCAGTTCTTC
D: NA; size: NA; V: TRBV7-3; J: TRBJ2-7; CDR3: CASSLTWGYEQYF; DNA: TGTGCCAGCAGCTTAACTTGGGGGTACGAGCAGTACTTC
D: TRBD1; size: NA; V: TRBV6-5; J: TRBJ1-2; CDR3: CASTSDRDFDGYTF; DNA: TGTGCCAGCACCTCCGACAGGGACTTTGATGGCTACACCTTC
D: TRBD1; size: NA; V: TRBV18; J: TRBJ1-1; CDR3: CASSPGTAREAFF; DNA: TGTGCCAGCTCACCCGGGACAGCCCGGGAAGCTTTCTTT
D: NA; size: once; V: TRBV5-6; J: TRBJ1-3; CDR3: CASSLGRTSGNTIYF; DNA: TGTGCCAGCAGCTTAGGACGGACCTCTGGAAACACCATATATTTT
D: TRBD2; size: NA; V: TRBV6-5; J: TRBJ2-5; CDR3: CASSYGTSGGAVHF; DNA: TGTGCCAGCAGTTACGGGACTAGCGGGGGGGCAGTACACTTC
D: NA; size: once; V: TRBV2; J: TRBJ1-1; CDR3: CASSEAQGLEAFF; DNA: TGTGCCAGCAGTGAAGCGCAGGGACTTGAAGCTTTCTTT
D: NA; size: few; V: TRBV25-1; J: TRBJ1-3; CDR3: CASSISSYRESGNTIYF; DNA: TGTGCCAGCAGTATTTCCAGCTACAGGGAATCTGGAAACACCATATATTTT
D: TRBD1; size: NA; V: TRBV27; J: TRBJ2-1; CDR3: CASSQGVPYNEQFF; DNA: TGTGCCAGCAGTCAGGGGGTGCCCTACAATGAGCAGTTCTTC
D: NA; size: NA; V: TRBV15; J: TRBJ1-2; CDR3: CATSRDRLNYGYTF; DNA: TGTGCCACCAGCAGAGATAGGCTTAACTATGGCTACACCTTC
D: NA; size: NA; V: TRBV19; J: TRBJ1-2; CDR3: CASSIVDSYGYTF; DNA: TGTGCCAGTAGTATAGTGGACTCTTATGGCTACACCTTC
D: NA; size: NA; V: TRBV6-4; J: TRBJ1-2; CDR3: CASSDQQGSVSGYTF; DNA: TGTGCCAGCAGTGATCAACAGGGAAGTGTGAGTGGCTACACCTTC
D: NA; size: NA; V: TRBV25-1; J: TRBJ1-4; CDR3: CASSRAGANEKLFF; DNA: TGTGCCAGCAGTAGGGCAGGGGCGAATGAAAAACTGTTTTTT
D: TRBD2; size: NA; V: TRBV5-1; J: TRBJ2-1; CDR3: CASSFRSGGAHNEQFF; DNA: TGCGCCAGCAGCTTTCGAAGCGGGGGGGCCCACAATGAGCAGTTCTTC
D: NA; size: NA; V: TRBV3-1/TRBV3-2; J: TRBJ2-1; CDR3: CASSHTGQGDNEQFF; DNA: TGTGCCAGCAGCCATACAGGGCAGGGTGACAATGAGCAGTTCTTC
D: TRBD2; size: few; V: TRBV5-1; J: TRBJ2-2; CDR3: CASSLDPSGNTGELFF; DNA: TGCGCCAGCAGCTTGGATCCTAGCGGGAACACCGGGGAGCTGTTTTTT
D: TRBD1; size: NA; V: TRBV6-6; J: TRBJ1-2; CDR3: CASSPRGYGTGGTYGYTF; DNA: TGTGCCAGCAGTCCCCGGGGGTATGGGACAGGGGGCACCTATGGCTACACCTTC
D: NA; size: NA; V: TRBV4-2; J: TRBJ2-5; CDR3: CASSQDRDEETQYF; DNA: TGTGCCAGCAGCCAAGATAGGGATGAAGAGACCCAGTACTTC
D: NA; size: few; V: TRBV28; J: TRBJ2-7; CDR3: CASSKTTYEQYF; DNA: TGTGCCAGCAGTAAGACAACCTACGAGCAGTACTTC
D: NA; size: NA; V: TRBV19; J: TRBJ2-7; CDR3: CASSPTGFGPYEQYF; DNA: TGTGCCAGTAGTCCGACAGGCTTCGGGCCCTACGAGCAGTACTTC
D: NA; size: NA; V: TRBV7-9; J: TRBJ2-1; CDR3: CASSNSEGTEQFF; DNA: TGTGCCAGCAGCAACAGTGAGGGGACTGAGCAGTTCTTC
D: NA; size: once; V: TRBV12-3/TRBV12-4; J: TRBJ1-5; CDR3: CASSRGAEGPQHF; DNA: TGTGCCAGCAGTCGCGGGGCCGAGGGGCCCCAGCATTTT
D: NA; size: NA; V: TRBV25-1; J: TRBJ2-2; CDR3: CASSSPGLSSGELFF; DNA: TGTGCCAGCAGCTCCCCGGGGCTTTCCAGCGGGGAGCTGTTTTTT
D: NA; size: NA; V: TRBV19; J: TRBJ2-2; CDR3: CASSIGQNTGELFF; DNA: TGTGCCAGTAGTATAGGACAGAACACCGGGGAGCTGTTTTTT
D: NA; size: NA; V: TRBV29-1; J: TRBJ1-1; CDR3: CSVDTEAFF; DNA: TGCAGCGTTGACACTGAAGCTTTCTTT
D: NA; size: NA; V: TRBV7-9; J: TRBJ1-1; CDR3: CASSFNLNTEAFF; DNA: TGTGCCAGCAGCTTTAACCTGAACACTGAAGCTTTCTTT
D: NA; size: NA; V: TRBV9; J: TRBJ2-6; CDR3: CASSVARGVHAGANVLTF; DNA: TGTGCCAGCAGCGTAGCCAGGGGGGTTCACGCTGGGGCCAACGTCCTGACTTTC
D: NA; size: once; V: TRBV5-1; J: TRBJ1-3; CDR3: CASSLEPLGRAGNTIYF; DNA: TGCGCCAGCAGCTTGGAGCCCCTCGGCAGGGCTGGAAACACCATATATTTT